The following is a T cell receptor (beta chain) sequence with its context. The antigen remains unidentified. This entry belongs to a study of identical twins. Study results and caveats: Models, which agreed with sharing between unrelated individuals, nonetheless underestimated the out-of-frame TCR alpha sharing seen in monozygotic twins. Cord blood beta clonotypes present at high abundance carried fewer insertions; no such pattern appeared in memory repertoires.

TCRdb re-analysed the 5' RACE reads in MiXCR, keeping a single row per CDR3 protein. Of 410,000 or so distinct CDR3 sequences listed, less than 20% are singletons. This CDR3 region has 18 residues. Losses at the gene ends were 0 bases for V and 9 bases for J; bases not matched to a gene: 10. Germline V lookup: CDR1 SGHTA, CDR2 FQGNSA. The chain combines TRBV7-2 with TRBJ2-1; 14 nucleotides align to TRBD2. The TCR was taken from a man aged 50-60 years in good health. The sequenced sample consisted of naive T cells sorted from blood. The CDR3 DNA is TGTGCCAGCAGCTTAGCGTCTGGGACTAGCGGGAGTCTCGGTGAGCAGTTCTTC. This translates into CASSLASGTSGSLGEQFF.